This TCR beta chain was documented in a study of CD8 T cells in Susac syndrome. The CDR3 is 13 residues long. The J segment lost 2 bases and the V segment lost 11 bases, leaving 3 bases of the junction unmatched. Germline V gene lookup returns CDR1 LGHDT and CDR2 YNNKEL (reference sequence). Random hexamers were used to reverse transcribe roughly 0.5 to 1 ug of RNA. TCRdb recomputed calls from the immunoSEQ multiplex PCR reads with MiXCR, one row per CDR3 protein. In the table there are 77,000 or so distinct CDR3 sequences, approximately 95% of which are singletons. The TCR was taken from a human donor with multiple sclerosis. The chain is built from TRBV3-1 and TRBJ2-1; 10 bases align to TRBD2. Sequenced sample: CD8+ T cells from PBMCs. The CDR3 protein is CAVLAGTYNEQFF. The CDR3 nucleotides are TGTGCCGTACTAGCGGGAACCTACAATGAGCAGTTCTTC.